This TCR beta chain was sequenced in a study of cytomegalovirus exposure and HLA in healthy donors (dated by TCRdb to the late 2010s). Some background on the complete study: According to an earlier analysis of a few hundred of the donors, roughly 180 million T cells yielded roughly 110 million unique TCR beta sequences and approximately 300 Gb of sequence data. Rather than drawing on any new phenotypic data, the later analysis identified candidate immune exposures from TCR beta sequences and the way those sequences occurred across donors. The genetic ancestry cluster associated with self-reported Caucasian donors included roughly four fifths of the approximately 410 genotyped donors. A handful of DR-DQ haplotypes were handled as single units for association and clustering because linkage in the cohort was strong. About 300 gigabases of sequencing data and tens of millions of unique TCR sequences were included in an early release covering roughly 700 HLA-typed donors. Both class I and class II loci were covered by HLA typing, at four-digit resolution. Every repertoire in the discovery cohort had been generated on one and the same sequencing platform. To study patterns of TCR occurrence, a later analysis re-analyzed previously published TCR beta repertoires from 600 to 750 donors and added high-resolution HLA genotyping. Using immunosequencing, the study profiled T cell repertoires from about 610 subjects and related those repertoires to cytomegalovirus serostatus. Alongside the repertoire data, information on donor age, sex, ethnicity and CMV serostatus was compiled. The study aimed to test whether signatures of past pathogen exposure could be identified by cataloging public T cell receptors. Typing coverage varied by locus: roughly 629-640 donors for A, B, C, DRB1 and DQB1; more than 500 for DQA1; some 610 for DPA1; 400 to 480 for DPB1. In a later genetic analysis, genome-wide SNP genotypes for about 65% of the roughly 670 donors were used, and that subset was treated as a discovery cohort. An earlier analysis of around 580 of the donors used high-throughput TCR beta sequencing to judge whether each TCR beta V gene segment behaved as functional or pseudogenic. On average, 235,054 unique TCR beta nucleotide sequences were sequenced per donor among more than 350 genotyped donors of the cohort, with roughly 18% of those sequences being non-productive. A separate validation cohort of about 110 different subjects was used in addition to the approximately 670-subject first cohort. High-throughput TCR immunosequencing, statistical association of individual TCRs with disease status, and machine learning were combined to predict cytomegalovirus infection status. What the work shows at the level of the full study, not this receptor alone: When HLA alleles, especially DR and DQ, strongly co-occurred, TCR associations were difficult to assign to individual alleles. In a later analysis, HLA-associated TCR beta chains showed more clonal expansion and lower generation probabilities than non-associated chains that were equally common. Because counts were too low, more than 15 rarely observed V segments, including chromosome 9 orphons, were excluded from the earlier analysis of several hundred of the donors. It was suggested by the authors that the approach could potentially be generalized to other disease states and immunological phenotypes. In a later analysis, the rate of TCR association differed among HLA loci, with DRB1 alleles having the most associated TCRs and HLA-C alleles having the fewest. The only immune exposure information available for the cohort was CMV serostatus. A total of 150 or so TCR beta chains were listed by the study as associated with cytomegalovirus. In a later genetic analysis, a missense DCLRE1C variant was associated with V-gene and J-gene trimming of TCR beta chains, and the association was replicated in an independent cohort. A group of highly shared sequence variants was considered likely to be a technical artifact of the sequencing pipeline. According to a later analysis, parvovirus B19, influenza, CMV and Epstein-Barr virus appeared linked to several top co-occurrence clusters. A later genetic analysis reported fewer N-insertions in productive TCRs among donors in an Asian-associated ancestry cluster than the roughly 700-donor mean. Specific HLA alleles were associated with 15,000 to 20,000 TCR beta sequences at a false discovery rate of 0.05 in a later analysis. In vitro tests confirmed that a few of the cytomegalovirus-associated TCR beta chains recognize cytomegalovirus antigens. A further reported finding was that TCR beta sequences accurately predicted the HLA-A and HLA-B alleles for most subjects in the first cohort. Linkage disequilibrium might explain the correlated functional status among segregating V segments, but an unknown experimental factor could not be excluded. HLA typing was unavailable for some donors at each locus, so association tests used only the typed subset. This cohort had only TCR beta chains sequenced, and the lack of alpha or paired-chain data limited which features could be detected. The classifier was reported to diagnose cytomegalovirus status with high specificity and sensitivity in both the original cohort and the validation cohort. In an earlier analysis of several hundred of the donors, most TCR beta V segments were observed in productive rearrangements about 90% or about 30% of the time, broadly matching IMGT annotations. Sequencing depth was assumed to be roughly uniform across donors in the presence/absence analyses, though that assumption may not hold. Most TCR sequences were observed very rarely across donors, whereas some public TCRs were present in many individuals. Most CMV-associated TCR beta chains appeared to be HLA-restricted in a later analysis, and the HLA associations seemed to be driven largely by CMV exposure. The 87-base-pair reads could not distinguish some IMGT-functional V segments, including TRBV6-2 and TRBV6-3, so those segments were excluded.

In total, just over 650 healthy bone marrow donors made up the cohort. All cohort members were sampled while nominally healthy, although unrecorded immune exposures were likely present. The donor tested CMV seropositive, placing the donor among the 290 or so seropositive members of the cohort. Each donor provided a peripheral blood sample, and peripheral blood mononuclear cells were used for TCR beta sequencing. Genomic DNA extraction from the blood cell samples was performed with the Qiagen DNeasy Blood Extraction Kit. The library was made by the immunoSEQ multiplex PCR assay. For the multiplex PCR, a mixture combining 60 forward primers for TCR Vbeta segments and 13 reverse primers for TCR Jbeta segments was used. Amplification of the CDR3 region of rearranged TCR beta genes was performed with a multiplex PCR assay on genomic DNA. Amplified TCR beta libraries were sequenced as 87-base-pair reads on the Illumina HiSeq System. The authors' analysis ran thus. A later analysis tallied approximately 87 million unique TCR beta chains across the approximately 670 repertoires, and some 10 million of those chains were shared by two or more donors. Raw reads were error-corrected and collapsed into unique sequences by a nearest-neighbor algorithm in which closely related sequences were merged to remove PCR and sequencing errors. To assign V, D and J gene segments, CDR3 sequences were aligned to IMGT reference sequences. For a sequence to be retained, at least a six-nucleotide match to both a V gene segment and a J gene segment was required. A rearrangement was called productive if the CDR3 had no stop codons and remained in frame with V and J, and every other rearrangement was called non-productive. Following IMGT convention, CDR3 was defined as the stretch from the second conserved V-encoded cysteine to the conserved J-encoded phenylalanine. Sequences without an unambiguous match to a single V gene segment were excluded from the earlier analysis of several hundred of the donors. An earlier analysis of roughly 590 of the donors called V segments functional above 56.7% productive rearrangements and segregating when the between-donor standard deviation exceeded 5%. A statistical classification framework was built for diagnosing cytomegalovirus status from the catalog of TCR beta chain sequences. V and J gene assignment, in a later analysis, came from comparing TCR nucleotide sequences with IMGT/GENE-DB human TR gene sequences. The TCRdist pipeline was used in a later analysis to assign CDR3 sequences and most-parsimonious VDJ recombination scenarios. A later analysis defined each TCR beta chain by its CDR3 amino acid sequence plus V-gene family, and excluded reads lacking a unique V-gene family. As a way to deal with suspected cross-contamination and a sequencing artifact, a later analysis dropped approximately 590 nucleotide sequences that were highly shared and had low generation probability. For each public chain, a later analysis derived a clonal expansion index from normalized ranks of inferred template counts within each repertoire. In a later analysis, generation probabilities were computed with a VDJ recombination model fitted to out-of-frame rearrangements, and the resulting probabilities were checked against IGoR. In a later analysis, TCR-TCR, TCR-HLA and TCR-CMV co-occurrence was scored with hypergeometric tests, and a repertoire-size bias correction was applied to TCR pairs. A later analysis estimated false discovery rates by permuting HLA or CMV assignments 20 times. In a later analysis, co-occurring TCRs were grouped with DBSCAN, and TCRdist sequence similarity was added when clustering was performed within HLA-allele-positive subsets. Repertoires with fewer than 30,000 or more than 120,000 public chains were left out of co-occurrence clustering, as were five repertoires with anomalous nucleotide sharing. The source is immuneACCESS, and TCRdb retained only in-frame sequences with V and J called. Part of the clones is not carried over; for the studies checked, unresolved V genes explain less than half of this, and the remainder is unexplained. That table gives V, J and clone size, and the DNA gave D and trimming. This sample is represented by roughly 140,000 clones; roughly 63% of them were singletons. 5.5% to 9% of the sample rests with the top ten.

This clone turned up a few times. Which antigen it targets is not known. No qualities accompany the bases; no much larger clone lies one base away. The germline V gene specifies MDHEN as CDR1 and SYDVKM as CDR2. Between the V and J ends, shortened by 7 bases and 7 bases respectively, the junction contains 11 bases. The CDR3 covers 12 residues, taking in both the cysteine and the phenylalanine. Solely the CDR3 DNA is kept, with 36 bases framed from the first base. The sequence was obtained from a woman aged 60-75 years in good health and CMV-seropositive. The sample comprised PBMCs. Rearrangement joined TRBV28 to TRBJ2-1, with a tentative D gene TRBD1 over 5 matching bases. The sequenced DNA: TGTGCCAGCAATCCAGGGTGGAATGAGCAGTTCTTC. The translation is CASNPGWNEQFF.